This T cell receptor (beta chain) was found in a study of control samples from healthy donors and cancer patients. The CDR3 extends over 15 amino acids. In germline, CDR1 is MNHEY, CDR2 SVGAGI. Trimming left V 6 bases short and J 2 bases short, with 17 bases between. Profiled with immunoSEQ multiplex PCR; TCRdb holds only in-frame clones, not every one. This sample has over 50,000 clones, with 95% to 97% found just once. This sequence originates from a woman between 18 and 29 years old in good health. The gene calls are TRBV6-5 and TRBJ2-7; tentative D call: TRBD1 (6 bases). The specimen sequenced was blood. In DNA form, the CDR3 reads TGTGCCAGCAGCCAATCCAGGGGATGGACCTACGAGCAGTACTTC. This gives the protein CASSQSRGWTYEQYF.